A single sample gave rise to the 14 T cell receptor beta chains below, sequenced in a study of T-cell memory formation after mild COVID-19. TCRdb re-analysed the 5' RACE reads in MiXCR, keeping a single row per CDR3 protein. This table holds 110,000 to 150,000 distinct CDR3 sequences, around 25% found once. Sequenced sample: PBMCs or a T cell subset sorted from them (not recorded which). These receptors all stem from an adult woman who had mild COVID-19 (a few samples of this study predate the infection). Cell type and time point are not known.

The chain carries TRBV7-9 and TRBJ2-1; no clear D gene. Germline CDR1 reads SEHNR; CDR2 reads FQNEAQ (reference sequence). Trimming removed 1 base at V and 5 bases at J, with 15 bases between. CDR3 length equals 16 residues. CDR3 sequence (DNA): TGTGCCAGCAGCTTAGTGGGCTCCCCGTCCGACAATGAGCAGTTCTTC. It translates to CASSLVGSPSDNEQFF.

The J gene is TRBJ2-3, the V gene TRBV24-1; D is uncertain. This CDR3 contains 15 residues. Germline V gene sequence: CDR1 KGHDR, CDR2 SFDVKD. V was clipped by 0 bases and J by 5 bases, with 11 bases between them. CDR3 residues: CATSDLSTDVDTQYF. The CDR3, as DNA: TGTGCCACCAGTGATTTGAGTACGGACGTAGATACGCAGTATTTT.

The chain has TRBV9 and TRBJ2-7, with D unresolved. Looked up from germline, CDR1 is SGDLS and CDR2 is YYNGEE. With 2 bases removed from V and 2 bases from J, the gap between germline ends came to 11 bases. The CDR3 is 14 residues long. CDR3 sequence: CASSVVASTYEQYF. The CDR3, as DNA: TGTGCCAGCAGCGTGGTCGCGTCCACCTACGAGCAGTACTTC.

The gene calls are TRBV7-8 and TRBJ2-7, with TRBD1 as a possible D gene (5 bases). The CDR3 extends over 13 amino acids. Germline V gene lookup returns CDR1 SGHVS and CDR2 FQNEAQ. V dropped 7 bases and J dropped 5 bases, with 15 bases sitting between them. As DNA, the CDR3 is TGTGCCAGCATCCAGACGGCAGGGCACGAGCAGTACTTC. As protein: CASIQTAGHEQYF.

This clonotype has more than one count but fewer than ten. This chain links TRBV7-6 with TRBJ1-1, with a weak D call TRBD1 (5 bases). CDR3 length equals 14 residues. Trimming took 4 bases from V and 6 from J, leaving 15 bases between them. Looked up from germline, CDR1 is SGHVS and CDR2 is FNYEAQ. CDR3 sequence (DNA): TGTGCCAGCAGCTGGGAACCAGGGATTTCTGAAGCTTTCTTT. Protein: CASSWEPGISEAFF.

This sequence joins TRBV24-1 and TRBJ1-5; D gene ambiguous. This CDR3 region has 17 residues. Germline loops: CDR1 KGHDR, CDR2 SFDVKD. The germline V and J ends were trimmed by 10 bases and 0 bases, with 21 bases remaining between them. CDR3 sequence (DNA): TGTGCCACAGCGGATACCGGCGCCGCGTATAGCAATCAGCCCCAGCATTTT. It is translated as CATADTGAAYSNQPQHF.

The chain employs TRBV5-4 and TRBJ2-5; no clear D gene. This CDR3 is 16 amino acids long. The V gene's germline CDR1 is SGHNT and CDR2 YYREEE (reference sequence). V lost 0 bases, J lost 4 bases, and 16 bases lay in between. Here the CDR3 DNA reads TGTGCCAGCAGCTTGGGAACTATCAAGGTGGGAGAGACCCAGTACTTC. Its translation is CASSLGTIKVGETQYF.

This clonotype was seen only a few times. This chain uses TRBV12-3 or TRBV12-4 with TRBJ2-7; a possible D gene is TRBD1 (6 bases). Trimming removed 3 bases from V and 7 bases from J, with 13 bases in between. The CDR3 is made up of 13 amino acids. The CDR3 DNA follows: TGTGCCAGCAGTTTTTCAGGGGCCGGAGAGCAGTACTTC. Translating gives CASSFSGAGEQYF.

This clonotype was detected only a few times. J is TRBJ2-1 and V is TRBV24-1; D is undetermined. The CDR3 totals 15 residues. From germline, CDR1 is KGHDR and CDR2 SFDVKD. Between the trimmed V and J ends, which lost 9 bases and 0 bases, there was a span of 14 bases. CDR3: CATSKPTSSYNEQFF. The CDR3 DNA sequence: TGTGCCACCTCTAAGCCGACGAGCTCCTACAATGAGCAGTTCTTC.

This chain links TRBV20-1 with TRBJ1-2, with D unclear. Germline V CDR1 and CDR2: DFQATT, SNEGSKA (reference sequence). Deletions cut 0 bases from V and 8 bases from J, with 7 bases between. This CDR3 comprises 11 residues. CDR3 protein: CSARDLGGYTF. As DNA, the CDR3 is TGCAGTGCTAGAGATTTGGGGGGCTACACCTTC.

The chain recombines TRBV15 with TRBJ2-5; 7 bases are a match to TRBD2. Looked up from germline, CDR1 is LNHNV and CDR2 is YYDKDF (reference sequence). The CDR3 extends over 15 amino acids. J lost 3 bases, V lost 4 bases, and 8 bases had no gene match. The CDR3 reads CATSILAGVKETQYF. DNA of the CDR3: TGTGCCACCAGCATCTTAGCGGGTGTCAAAGAGACCCAGTACTTC.

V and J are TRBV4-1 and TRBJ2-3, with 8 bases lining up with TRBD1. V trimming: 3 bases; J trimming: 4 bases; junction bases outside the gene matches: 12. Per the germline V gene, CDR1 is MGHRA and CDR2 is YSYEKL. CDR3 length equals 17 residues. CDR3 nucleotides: TGCGCCAGCAGCCACCCTCGGACAGGGATCGGCGCAGATACGCAGTATTTT. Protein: CASSHPRTGIGADTQYF.

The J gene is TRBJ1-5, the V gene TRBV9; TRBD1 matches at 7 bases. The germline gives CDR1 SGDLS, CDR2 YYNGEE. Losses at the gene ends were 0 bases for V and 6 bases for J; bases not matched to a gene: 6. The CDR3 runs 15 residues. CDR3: CASSVGDSIGQPQHF. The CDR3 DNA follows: TGTGCCAGCAGCGTAGGGGACAGTATAGGTCAGCCCCAGCATTTT.

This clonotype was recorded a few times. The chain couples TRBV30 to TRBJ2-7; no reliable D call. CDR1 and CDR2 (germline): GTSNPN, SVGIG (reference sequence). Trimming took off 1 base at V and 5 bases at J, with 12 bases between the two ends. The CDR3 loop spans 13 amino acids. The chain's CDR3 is CAWSGDGFDEQYF. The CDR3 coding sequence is TGTGCCTGGAGTGGGGATGGGTTCGACGAGCAGTACTTC.